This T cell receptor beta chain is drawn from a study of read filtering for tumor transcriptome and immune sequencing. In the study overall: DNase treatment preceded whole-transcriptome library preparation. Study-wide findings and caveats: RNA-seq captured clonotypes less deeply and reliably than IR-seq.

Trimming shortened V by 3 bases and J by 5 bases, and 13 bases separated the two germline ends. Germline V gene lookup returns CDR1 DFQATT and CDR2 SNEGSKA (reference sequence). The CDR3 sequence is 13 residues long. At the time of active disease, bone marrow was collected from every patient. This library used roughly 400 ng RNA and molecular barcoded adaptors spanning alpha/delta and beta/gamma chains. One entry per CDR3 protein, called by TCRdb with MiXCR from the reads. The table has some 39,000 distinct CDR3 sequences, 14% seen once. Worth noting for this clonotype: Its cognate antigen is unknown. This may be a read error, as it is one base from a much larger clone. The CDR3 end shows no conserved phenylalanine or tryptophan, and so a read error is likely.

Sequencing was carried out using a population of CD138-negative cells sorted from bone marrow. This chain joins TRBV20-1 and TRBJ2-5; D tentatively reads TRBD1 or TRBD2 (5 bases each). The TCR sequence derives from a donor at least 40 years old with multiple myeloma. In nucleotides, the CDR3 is TGCAGTGCTAGTATCGGGGCTGAGGAGACCCAGTACCTC. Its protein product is CSASIGAEETQYL.